The 8 T cell receptor beta chains listed next were all sequenced from one sample in a study of T cell responses to AZD1222 COVID-19 vaccine. The repertoire was sequenced with immunoSEQ multiplex PCR; TCRdb's copy has only in-frame clones and lacks some. This sample has approximately 180,000 clones, with more than 80% found just once. The sample in question was peripheral blood, obtained on day 0 of AZD1222 vaccination. The receptors come from an adult in good health.

The chain has TRBV6-6 and TRBJ2-6; a weak D match, TRBD1 (7 bases). From germline, CDR1 is MNHNY and CDR2 SVGAGI (reference sequence). With 8 bases removed from V and 4 bases from J, the gap between germline ends came to 15 bases. CDR3 length equals 15 residues. In DNA form, the CDR3 reads TGTGCCAGCGCCCCAGGGGGGACAGGGGCCAACGTCCTGACTTTC. The encoded protein is CASAPGGTGANVLTF.

The V and J genes are TRBV13 and TRBJ1-2; D uncertain. The CDR3 runs to 13 residues. The V end was cut by 6 bases, the J end by 4 bases, with 12 bases between. Germline V lookup: CDR1 PRHDT, CDR2 FYEKMQ (reference sequence). Written as DNA, the CDR3 is TGTGCCAGCAGTGGGCTTAGGAGCTATGGCTACACCTTC. Translation: CASSGLRSYGYTF. The variable domain in full, completed from reference TRBV13 and TRBJ1-2, reads AAGVIQSPRHLIKEKRETATLKCYPIPRHDTVYWYQQGPGQDPQFLISFYEKMQSDKGSIPDRFSAQQFSDYHSELNMSSLELGDSALYFCASSGLRSYGYTFGSGTRLTVV.

V usage is TRBV5-4 and J usage is TRBJ1-2; 7 nucleotides agree with TRBD1. This CDR3 spans 13 amino acids. V lost 5 bases and J lost 4; bases outside the gene matches: 5. In germline, CDR1 is SGHNT, CDR2 YYREEE (reference sequence). The CDR3 reads CASRSTGSYGYTF. DNA of the CDR3: TGTGCCAGCAGGTCGACAGGGAGCTATGGCTACACCTTC.

The chain uses TRBV11-1 and TRBJ2-1; TRBD1 matches at 7 bases. Germline V lookup: CDR1 SGHAT, CDR2 FQDESV (reference sequence). V lost 5 bases and J lost 6; bases outside the gene matches: 1. CDR3 size: 12 residues. This CDR3 is CASSRTGNEQFF. CDR3 nucleotide sequence: TGTGCCAGCAGCAGGACAGGCAATGAGCAGTTCTTC.

This clone was recorded only once. The V call is TRBV19, the J call TRBJ2-3; no definite D call. The CDR3 has 14 amino acids. Trimming took 1 base from V and 0 from J, leaving 5 bases between them. CDR1 LNHDA and CDR2 SQIVND come from the germline V gene (reference sequence). The DNA of the CDR3 is TGTGCCAGTAGTATAGTTGGGAGCACAGATACGCAGTATTTT. This gives the protein CASSIVGSTDTQYF.

The V gene is TRBV7-9, the J gene TRBJ2-7; 8 bases match TRBD2. Germline V gives CDR1 SEHNR, CDR2 FQNEAQ (reference sequence). Trimming cost V 3 bases and J 6 bases; bases outside gene matches: 13. This CDR3 is built from 16 residues. The CDR3 DNA reads TGTGCCAGCAGCTTTGGGACGGGAGGGCCCTCTGGCGAGCAGTACTTC. It is translated as CASSFGTGGPSGEQYF.

The rearrangement uses TRBV4-1 and TRBJ2-5; TRBD2 matches 8 bases. The CDR3 covers 14 residues. The junction had 8 bases not matched to a gene; V was cut back by 6 bases and J by 5 bases. Germline CDR1 MGHRA, CDR2 YSYEKL. The CDR3 is CASSHGRAEETQYF. In DNA form, the CDR3 reads TGCGCCAGCAGTCACGGGAGGGCCGAGGAGACCCAGTACTTC.

V usage is TRBV18 and J usage is TRBJ1-1; perhaps TRBD1 as D (5 bases). Germline CDR1 KGHSH, CDR2 LQKENI. The CDR3 consists of 15 residues. Trimming cost V 0 bases and J 0 bases, with 8 bases left between them. Here the CDR3 DNA reads TGTGCCAGCTCACCACCGGGACTGATGAACACTGAAGCTTTCTTT. Amino acid sequence: CASSPPGLMNTEAFF.